This TCR beta chain was sequenced for a study of shared T cell receptors in the human thymus. V gave up 2 bases and J gave up 8 bases, with 10 bases separating them. This CDR3 has 14 residues. Germline V lookup: CDR1 SGHVS, CDR2 FNYEAQ. The repertoire was sequenced with immunoSEQ multiplex PCR; TCRdb's copy has only in-frame clones and lacks some. Of hundreds of thousands of clones listed, 80% to 90% were seen once; the top ten hold about 0.0098%. This sample was shared with a second study, whose subject was human thymus T cells. As that report states: From resections taken during corrective heart surgery, the thymus tissue was obtained. Thymic and blood repertoires appeared to display a bias in their usage of V and J genes.

The origin of this receptor is a girl in the first two years of life with a congenital heart defect. The rearrangement uses TRBV7-6 and TRBJ1-6; D may be TRBD1 (6 bases). The sequencing sample was made of thymocytes. DNA of the CDR3: TGTGCCAGCAGCTTACGGACAGTCCATTCACCCCTCCACTTT. It translates to CASSLRTVHSPLHF.